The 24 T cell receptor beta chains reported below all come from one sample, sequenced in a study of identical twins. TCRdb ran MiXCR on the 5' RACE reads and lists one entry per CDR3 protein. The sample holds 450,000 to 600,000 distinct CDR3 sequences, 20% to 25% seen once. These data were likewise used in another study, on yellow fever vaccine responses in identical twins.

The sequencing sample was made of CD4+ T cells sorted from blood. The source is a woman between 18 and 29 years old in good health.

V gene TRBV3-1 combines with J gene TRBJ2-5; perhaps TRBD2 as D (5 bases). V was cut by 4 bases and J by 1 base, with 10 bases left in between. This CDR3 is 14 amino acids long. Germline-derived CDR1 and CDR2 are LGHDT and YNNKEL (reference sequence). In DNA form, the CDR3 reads TGTGCCAGCAGCCTCGCGGGTCCCCAAGAGACCCAGTACTTC. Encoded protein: CASSLAGPQETQYF.

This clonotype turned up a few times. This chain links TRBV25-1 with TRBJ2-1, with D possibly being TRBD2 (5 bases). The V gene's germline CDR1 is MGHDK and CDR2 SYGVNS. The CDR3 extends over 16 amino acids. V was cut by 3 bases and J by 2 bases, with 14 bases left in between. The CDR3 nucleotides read TGTGCCAGCAGTGAGTCTGGCAGGACTCCCTACAATGAGCAGTTCTTC. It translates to CASSESGRTPYNEQFF.

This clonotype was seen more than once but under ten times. CDR3 sequence (DNA): TGTGCCAGCAGTACCGACATAACCTACGAGCAGTACTTC. Protein sequence: CASSTDITYEQYF. V gene TRBV28 combines with J gene TRBJ2-7; D is undetermined. The CDR3 spans 13 residues. Per the germline V gene, CDR1 is MDHEN and CDR2 is SYDVKM. V lost 5 bases and J 2 bases, leaving 10 bases between the germline ends. The full variable domain, in which reference TRBV28 and TRBJ2-7 provide the parts outside the CDR3, is DVKVTQSSRYLVKRTGEKVFLECVQDMDHENMFWYRQDPGLGLRLIYFSYDVKMKEKGDIPEGYSVSREKKERFSLILESASTNQTSMYLCASSTDITYEQYFGPGTRLTVT.

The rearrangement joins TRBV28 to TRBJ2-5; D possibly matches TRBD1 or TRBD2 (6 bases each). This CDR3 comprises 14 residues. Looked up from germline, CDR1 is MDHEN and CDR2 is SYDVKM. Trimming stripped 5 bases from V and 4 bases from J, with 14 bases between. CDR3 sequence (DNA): TGTGCCAGCAGTCCCTCCGGGGGCAGAGAGACCCAGTACTTC. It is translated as CASSPSGGRETQYF.

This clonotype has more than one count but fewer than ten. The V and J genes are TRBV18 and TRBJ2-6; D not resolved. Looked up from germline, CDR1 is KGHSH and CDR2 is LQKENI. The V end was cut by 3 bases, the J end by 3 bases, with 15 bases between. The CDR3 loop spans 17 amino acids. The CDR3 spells CASSPERQVGGANVLTF. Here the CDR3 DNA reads TGTGCCAGCTCACCCGAGAGGCAGGTTGGTGGGGCCAACGTCCTGACTTTC.

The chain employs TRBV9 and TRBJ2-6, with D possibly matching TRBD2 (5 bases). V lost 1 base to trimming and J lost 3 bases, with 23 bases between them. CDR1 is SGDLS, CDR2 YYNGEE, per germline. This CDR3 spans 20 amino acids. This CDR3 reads CASSVWSGVRGFGGANVLTF. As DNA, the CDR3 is TGTGCCAGCAGCGTATGGAGCGGCGTCCGGGGATTCGGTGGGGCCAACGTCCTGACTTTC.

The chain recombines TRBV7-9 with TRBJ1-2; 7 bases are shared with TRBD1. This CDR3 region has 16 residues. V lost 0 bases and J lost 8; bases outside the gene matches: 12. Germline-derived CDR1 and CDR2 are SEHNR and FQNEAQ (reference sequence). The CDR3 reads CASSLAGQQSFGGYTF. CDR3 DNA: TGTGCCAGCAGCTTAGCGGGACAGCAAAGCTTCGGGGGCTACACCTTC.

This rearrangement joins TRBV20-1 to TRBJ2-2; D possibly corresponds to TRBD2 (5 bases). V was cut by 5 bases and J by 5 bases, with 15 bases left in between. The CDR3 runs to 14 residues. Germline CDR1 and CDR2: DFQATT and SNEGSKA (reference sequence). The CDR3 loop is CSASARARTGELFF. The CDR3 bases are TGCAGTGCTTCCGCGAGGGCGCGTACCGGGGAGCTGTTTTTT.

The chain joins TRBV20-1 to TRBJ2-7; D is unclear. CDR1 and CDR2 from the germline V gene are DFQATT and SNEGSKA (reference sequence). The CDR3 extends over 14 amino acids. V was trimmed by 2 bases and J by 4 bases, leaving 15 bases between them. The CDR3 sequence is CSARLAEGGYEQYV. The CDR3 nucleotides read TGCAGTGCTAGATTAGCCGAAGGCGGTTACGAGCAGTACGTC.

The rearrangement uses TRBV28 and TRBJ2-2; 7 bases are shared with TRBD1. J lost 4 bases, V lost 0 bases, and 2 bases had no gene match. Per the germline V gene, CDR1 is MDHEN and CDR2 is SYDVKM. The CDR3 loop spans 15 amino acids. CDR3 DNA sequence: TGTGCCAGCAGTTTATGGTACAGGGGCACCGGGGAGCTGTTTTTT. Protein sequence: CASSLWYRGTGELFF.

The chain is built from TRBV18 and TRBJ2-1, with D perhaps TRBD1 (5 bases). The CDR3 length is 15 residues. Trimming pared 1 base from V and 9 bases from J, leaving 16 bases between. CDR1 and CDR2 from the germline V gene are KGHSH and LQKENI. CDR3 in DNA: TGTGCCAGCTCACCACAGGTGAGCAGGGAAGCTGAGCAGTTCTTC. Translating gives CASSPQVSREAEQFF.

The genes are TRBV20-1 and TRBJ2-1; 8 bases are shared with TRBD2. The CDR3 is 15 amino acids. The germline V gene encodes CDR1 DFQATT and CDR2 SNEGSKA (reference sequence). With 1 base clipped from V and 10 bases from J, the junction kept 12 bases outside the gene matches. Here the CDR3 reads CSARGPGTRVGEQFF. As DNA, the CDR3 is TGCAGTGCTAGAGGCCCCGGGACTAGGGTTGGAGAGCAGTTCTTC.

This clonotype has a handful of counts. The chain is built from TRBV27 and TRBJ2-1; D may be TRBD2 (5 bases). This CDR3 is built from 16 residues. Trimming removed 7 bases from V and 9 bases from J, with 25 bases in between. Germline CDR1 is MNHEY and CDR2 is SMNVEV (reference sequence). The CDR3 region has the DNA TGTGCCAGCACCAGTGTGGGCGGGTTTGGGCGGACTGAGCAGTTCTTC. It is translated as CASTSVGGFGRTEQFF.

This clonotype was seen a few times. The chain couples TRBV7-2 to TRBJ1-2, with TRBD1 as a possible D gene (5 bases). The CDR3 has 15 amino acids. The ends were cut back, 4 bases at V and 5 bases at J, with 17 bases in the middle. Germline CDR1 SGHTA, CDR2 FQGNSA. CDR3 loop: CASSSSGVLGYGYTF. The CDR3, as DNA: TGTGCCAGCAGCTCCTCGGGGGTCCTAGGTTATGGCTACACCTTC.

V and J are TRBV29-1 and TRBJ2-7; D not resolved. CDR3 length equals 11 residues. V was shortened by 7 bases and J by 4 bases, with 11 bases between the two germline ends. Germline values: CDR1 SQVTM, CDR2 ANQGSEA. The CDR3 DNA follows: TGCAGCGGGCAGGACGAATACGAGCAGTACTTC. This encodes CSGQDEYEQYF.

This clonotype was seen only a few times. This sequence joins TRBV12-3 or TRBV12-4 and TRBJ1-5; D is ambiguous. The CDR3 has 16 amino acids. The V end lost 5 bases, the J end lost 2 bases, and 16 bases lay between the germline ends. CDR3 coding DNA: TGTGCCAGCAGTATCGCGTATGGTAGGGGCAATCAGCCCCAGCATTTT. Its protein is CASSIAYGRGNQPQHF.

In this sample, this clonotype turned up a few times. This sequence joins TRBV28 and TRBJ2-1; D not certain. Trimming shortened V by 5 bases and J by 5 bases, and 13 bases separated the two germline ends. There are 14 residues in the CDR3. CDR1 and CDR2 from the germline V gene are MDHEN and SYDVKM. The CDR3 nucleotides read TGTGCCAGCAGTCCTGTCGGGCTGAACAATGAGCAGTTCTTC. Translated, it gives CASSPVGLNNEQFF.

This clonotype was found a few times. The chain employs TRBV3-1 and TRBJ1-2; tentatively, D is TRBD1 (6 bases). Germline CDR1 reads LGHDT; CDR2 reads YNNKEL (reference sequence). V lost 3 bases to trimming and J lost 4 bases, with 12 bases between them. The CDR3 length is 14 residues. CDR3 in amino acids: CASSHGGGIYGYTF. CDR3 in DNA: TGTGCCAGCAGCCATGGAGGGGGGATCTATGGCTACACCTTC.

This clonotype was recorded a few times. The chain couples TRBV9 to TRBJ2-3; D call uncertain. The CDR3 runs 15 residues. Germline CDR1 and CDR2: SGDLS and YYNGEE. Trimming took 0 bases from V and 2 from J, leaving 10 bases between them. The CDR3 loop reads CASSVVDEYTDTQYF. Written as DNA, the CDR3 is TGTGCCAGCAGCGTAGTCGACGAATACACAGATACGCAGTATTTT.

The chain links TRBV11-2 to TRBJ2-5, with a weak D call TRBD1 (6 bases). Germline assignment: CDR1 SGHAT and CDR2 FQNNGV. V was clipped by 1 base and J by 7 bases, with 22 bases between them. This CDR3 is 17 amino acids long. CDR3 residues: CASSLAPGHSLQGTQYF. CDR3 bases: TGTGCCAGCAGCTTAGCTCCGGGACATAGCCTCCAGGGGACCCAGTACTTC.

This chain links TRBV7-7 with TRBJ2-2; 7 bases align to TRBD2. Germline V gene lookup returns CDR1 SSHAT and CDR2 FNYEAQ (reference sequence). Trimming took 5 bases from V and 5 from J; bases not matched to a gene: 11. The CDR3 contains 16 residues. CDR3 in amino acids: CASSRTAGRKTGELFF. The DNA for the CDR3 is TGTGCCAGCAGCCGTACAGCGGGGAGGAAAACCGGGGAGCTGTTTTTT.

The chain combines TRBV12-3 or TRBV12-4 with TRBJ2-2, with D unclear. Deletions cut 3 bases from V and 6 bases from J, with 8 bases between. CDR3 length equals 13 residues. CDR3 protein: CASSFGIPGELFF. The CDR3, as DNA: TGTGCCAGCAGTTTTGGTATCCCCGGGGAGCTGTTTTTT.

CDR3 loop: CASSLPQGSSYEQYF. The CDR3 DNA is TGTGCCAGCAGTCTACCCCAGGGGAGCTCCTACGAGCAGTACTTC. This chain uses TRBV12-3 or TRBV12-4 with TRBJ2-7; a weak D match, TRBD1 (6 bases). The V end lost 5 bases, the J end lost 0 bases, and 14 bases lay between the germline ends. The CDR3 runs to 15 residues.

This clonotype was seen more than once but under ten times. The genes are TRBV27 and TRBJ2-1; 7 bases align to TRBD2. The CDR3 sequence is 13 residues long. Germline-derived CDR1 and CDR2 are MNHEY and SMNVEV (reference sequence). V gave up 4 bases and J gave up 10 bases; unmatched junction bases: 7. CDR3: CASSSERDREQFF. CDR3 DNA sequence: TGTGCCAGCAGTTCAGAGCGGGACCGGGAGCAGTTCTTC.